This T cell receptor (beta chain) was obtained from a study of control samples from healthy donors and cancer patients. V lost 1 base and J lost 9, with 13 bases in between. The CDR3 contains 14 residues. Germline loops: CDR1 SEHNR, CDR2 FQNEAQ (reference sequence). TCRdb keeps only in-frame clones here, not all; method: immunoSEQ multiplex PCR. This sample has around 110,000 clones, with over 90% found just once. The sample consisted of blood. The rearrangement joins TRBV7-9 to TRBJ2-1; TRBD1 might be the D (5 bases). The clonotype originates from a man younger than 45 in good health. CDR3 sequence: CASSLGVGVGEQFF. The CDR3 DNA is TGTGCCAGCAGCTTAGGGGTAGGGGTTGGTGAGCAGTTCTTC.